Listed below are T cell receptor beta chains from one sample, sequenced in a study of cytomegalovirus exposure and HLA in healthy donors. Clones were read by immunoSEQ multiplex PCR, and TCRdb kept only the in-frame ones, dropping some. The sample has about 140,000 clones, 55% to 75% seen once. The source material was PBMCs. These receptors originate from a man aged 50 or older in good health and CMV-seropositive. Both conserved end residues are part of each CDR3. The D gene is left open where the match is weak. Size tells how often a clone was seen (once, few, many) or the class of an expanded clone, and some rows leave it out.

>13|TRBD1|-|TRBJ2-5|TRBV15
TGTGCCACCAGCATAGGGGGCCGGGAGACCCAGTACTTC
CATSIGGRETQYF
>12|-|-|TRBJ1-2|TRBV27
TGTGCCAGCAGTTCTACGACTAGTGGCTACACCTTC
CASSSTTSGYTF
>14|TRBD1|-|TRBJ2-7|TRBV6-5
TGTGCCAGCAGTCCCGACAGGGGGCAGTACGAGCAGTACTTC
CASSPDRGQYEQYF
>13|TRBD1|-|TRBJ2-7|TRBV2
TGTGCCAGCAGTGAAGCAAGGGGACAGGCCCCACACTTC
CASSEARGQAPHF
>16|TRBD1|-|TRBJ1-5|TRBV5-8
TGTGCCAGCAGCTTGGCAGCGGGACAGGGCAATCAGCCCCAGCATTTT
CASSLAAGQGNQPQHF
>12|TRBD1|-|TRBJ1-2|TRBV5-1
TGCGCCAGCGATCGGACAGGGATTGGCTACACCTTC
CASDRTGIGYTF
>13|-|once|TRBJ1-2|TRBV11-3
TGTGCCAGCAGCTTACAGGGGAACTATGGCTACACCTTC
CASSLQGNYGYTF
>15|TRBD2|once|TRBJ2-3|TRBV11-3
TGTGCCAGCAGCTGGACTAGCGGGCTCACAGATACGCAGTATTTT
CASSWTSGLTDTQYF
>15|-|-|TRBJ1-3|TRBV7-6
TGTGCCAGCAGCTTAGGGAGGTCCCCTGGAAACACCATATATTTT
CASSLGRSPGNTIYF
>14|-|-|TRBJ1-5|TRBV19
TGTGCCAGTAAACTACAGGGTTCCAATCAGCCCCAGCATTTT
CASKLQGSNQPQHF
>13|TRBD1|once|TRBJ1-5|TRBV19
TGTGCCAGTTCGGACAGGGAGAATCAGCCCCAGCATTTT
CASSDRENQPQHF
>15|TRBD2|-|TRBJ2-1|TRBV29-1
TGCAGCGGGGAGTTGAGACTAGCGGGAAGGAATGAGCAGTTCTTC
CSGELRLAGRNEQFF
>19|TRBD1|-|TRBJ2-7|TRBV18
TGTGCCAGCTCACCGTCTCCGGGGACAGGCCGAGGGGCCTCCTACGAGCAGTACTTC
CASSPSPGTGRGASYEQYF
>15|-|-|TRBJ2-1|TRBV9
TGTGCCAGCAGCCTTAGGGGGAGCTCCTACAATGAGCAGTTCTTC
CASSLRGSSYNEQFF
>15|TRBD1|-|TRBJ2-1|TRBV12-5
TGTGCTAGTGGTTTGGCGGGACAGGGGGTAAATGAGCAGTTCTTC
CASGLAGQGVNEQFF
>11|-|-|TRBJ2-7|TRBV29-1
TGCAGCGGACAGAGCTCCTACGAGCAGTACTTC
CSGQSSYEQYF
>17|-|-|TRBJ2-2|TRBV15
TGTGCCACCAGCAGAGATCGGGGTTATGGTCCCACCGGGGAGCTGTTTTTT
CATSRDRGYGPTGELFF
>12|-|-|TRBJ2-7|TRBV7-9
TGTGCCAGCAGCTTATCCGGGGACGAGCAGTACTTC
CASSLSGDEQYF
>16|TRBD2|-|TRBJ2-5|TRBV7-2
TGTGCCAGCAGCCCTCCCCGGACTAGCGGTACGCAGGCCCAGTACTTC
CASSPPRTSGTQAQYF
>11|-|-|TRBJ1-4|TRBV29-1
TGCAGCGTTGGGAGTAATGAAAAACTGTTTTTT
CSVGSNEKLFF
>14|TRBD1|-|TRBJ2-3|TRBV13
TGTGCCAGCAGCTTGCAGGGGGGCACAGATACGCAGTATTTT
CASSLQGGTDTQYF
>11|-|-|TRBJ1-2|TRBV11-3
TGTGCCAGCAGCTCCAGCTATGGCTACACCTTC
CASSSSYGYTF
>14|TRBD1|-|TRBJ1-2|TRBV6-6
TGTGCCAGCAGACCCGGACAGGGGACCTATGGCTACACCTTC
CASRPGQGTYGYTF
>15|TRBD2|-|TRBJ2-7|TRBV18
TGTGCCAGCTCACCACCCCAGCGGGAGACTTGGGAGCAGTACTTC
CASSPPQRETWEQYF
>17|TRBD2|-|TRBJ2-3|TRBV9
TGTGCCAGCAGCGTAGGGACTAGCGGGGGGGTGCAAAATACGCAGTATTTT
CASSVGTSGGVQNTQYF
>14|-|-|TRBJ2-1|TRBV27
TGTGCCAGCAGTTTCCCGGAGGCTCGCCATGAGCAGTTCTTC
CASSFPEARHEQFF
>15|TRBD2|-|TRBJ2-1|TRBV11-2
TGTGCCAGCAGCTTACTAGCGGGAACCTACAATGAGCAGTTCTTC
CASSLLAGTYNEQFF
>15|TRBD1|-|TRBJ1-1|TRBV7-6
TGTGCCAGCAGCTTGGTACAGGGGTACGGCACTGAAGCTTTCTTT
CASSLVQGYGTEAFF
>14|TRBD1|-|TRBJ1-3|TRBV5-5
TGTGCCAGCAGCACAGGGGGCTCTGGAAACACCATATATTTT
CASSTGGSGNTIYF
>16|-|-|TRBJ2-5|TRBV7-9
TGTGCCAGCAGCCGTACTCCGCAGGGCCTACAAGAGACCCAGTACTTC
CASSRTPQGLQETQYF
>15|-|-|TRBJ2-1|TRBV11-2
TGTGCCAGCAGCCCGAACCCGACAGGCGGAAATGAGCAGTTCTTC
CASSPNPTGGNEQFF
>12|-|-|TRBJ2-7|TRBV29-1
TGCAGCGTTGTGTCCCAAAACTACGAGCAGTACTTC
CSVVSQNYEQYF
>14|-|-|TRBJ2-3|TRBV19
TGTGCCAGTAGTGTCAACAGGGTTGGAGATACGCAGTATTTT
CASSVNRVGDTQYF
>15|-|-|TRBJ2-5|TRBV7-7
TGTGCTAGCAGCTCCGACGGACAGATAGGAGAGACCCAGTACTTC
CASSSDGQIGETQYF
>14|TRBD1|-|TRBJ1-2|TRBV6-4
TGTGCCAGCAGTACCCAGGGGGGAGGCTATGGCTACACCTTC
CASSTQGGGYGYTF
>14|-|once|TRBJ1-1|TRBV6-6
TGTGCCAGCAGTTACTCCGGGAGAACACCTGAAGCTTTCTTT
CASSYSGRTPEAFF
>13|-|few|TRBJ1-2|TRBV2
TGTGCCAGCAATTACAGGGAAGCCTATGGCTACACCTTC
CASNYREAYGYTF
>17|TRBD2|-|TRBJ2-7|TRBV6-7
TGTGCCAGCAGTTACTCGATGGCGACTAGCGGGAGCTACGAGCAGTACTTC
CASSYSMATSGSYEQYF